A single sample is the source of the 8 T cell receptor beta chains below, sequenced in a study of shared clonotypes between healthy human individuals. Sequencing was performed with immunoSEQ multiplex PCR; in TCRdb, only in-frame clones are kept and a portion is missing. The sample contains 550,000 to 850,000 clones, over 55% of which appear only once. The sequencing input was memory CD4+ T cells sorted from blood. Subset noted: CD45RA-negative fraction. Source of these receptors: a woman under 40 in good health.

V usage is TRBV11-2 and J usage is TRBJ1-3, with D perhaps TRBD1 (5 bases). Germline V gives CDR1 SGHAT, CDR2 FQNNGV. Between the trimmed V and J ends, which lost 6 bases and 4 bases, there was a span of 7 bases. The CDR3 length is 12 residues. The CDR3 loop is CASRGGGNTIYF. In nucleotides, the CDR3 is TGTGCCAGCAGGGGGGGAGGAAACACCATATATTTT.

This sequence joins TRBV5-1 and TRBJ2-7; either TRBD1 or TRBD2 may fit D (5 bases each). The germline V and J ends were trimmed by 8 bases and 6 bases, with 15 bases remaining between them. Germline CDR1 SGHRS, CDR2 YFSETQ. The CDR3 is 12 residues long. As DNA, the CDR3 is TGCGCCAGTATTTCCGAGGGGTCCGAGCAGTACTTC. This codes for CASISEGSEQYF.

In its sample, this clone was seen once. The CDR3 region has the DNA TGTGCCAGCAGTATTACAGGGGGGGCCCAGCATTTT. Protein: CASSITGGAQHF. The chain employs TRBV27 and TRBJ1-5, with 8 bases matching TRBD1. CDR1 is MNHEY, CDR2 SMNVEV, per germline (reference sequence). The CDR3 is made up of 12 amino acids. Trimming at V came to 5 bases and at J to 11 bases, leaving 5 bases not matched to a gene.

The genes are TRBV6-5 and TRBJ2-7, with a weak D call TRBD2 (5 bases). CDR1 and CDR2 (germline): MNHEY, SVGAGI. CDR3 length: 16 residues. V gave up 0 bases and J gave up 6 bases, with 18 bases separating them. The CDR3 sequence is CASSYSRSPGSGEQYF. CDR3 in DNA: TGTGCCAGCAGTTACTCGAGGTCGCCGGGGTCCGGCGAGCAGTACTTC.

The V and J genes are TRBV29-1 and TRBJ2-5; TRBD1 aligns across 8 bases. J was trimmed by 2 bases and V by 5 bases; bases with no gene match: 7. The CDR3 runs 14 residues. Germline loops: CDR1 SQVTM, CDR2 ANQGSEA. CDR3 DNA sequence: TGCAGCGTTTCCGGACAGGGCCTTCAAGAGACCCAGTACTTC. Protein sequence: CSVSGQGLQETQYF.

The CDR3 region is CASEQTSGRHGELFF. The DNA of the CDR3 is TGCGCCAGCGAACAGACTAGCGGGAGACACGGGGAGCTGTTTTTT. The rearrangement links TRBV5-1 to TRBJ2-2; TRBD2 matches at 12 bases. V was pared by 7 bases and J by 7 bases, with 8 bases of the junction left unmatched. Germline values: CDR1 SGHRS, CDR2 YFSETQ. The CDR3 consists of 15 residues.

The chain uses TRBV5-3 and TRBJ1-2; 7 nucleotides match TRBD1. TRBV5-3 is placed among ORFs of uncertain function. The CDR3 totals 15 residues. V was clipped by 8 bases and J by 5 bases; unmatched bases: 15. CDR3 in amino acids: CASSLTGISWYGYTF. The CDR3 DNA reads TGTGCCAGCAGCCTGACAGGGATCTCGTGGTATGGCTACACCTTC.

In DNA, the CDR3 is TGTGCCAGCAGCTTGTTTGAAGCCAACCAAGAGACCCAGTACTTC. As protein: CASSLFEANQETQYF. The chain carries TRBV11-2 and TRBJ2-5; D unresolved. V lost 3 bases to trimming and J lost 0 bases, with 11 bases between them. The germline gives CDR1 SGHAT, CDR2 FQNNGV. The CDR3 is made up of 15 amino acids.